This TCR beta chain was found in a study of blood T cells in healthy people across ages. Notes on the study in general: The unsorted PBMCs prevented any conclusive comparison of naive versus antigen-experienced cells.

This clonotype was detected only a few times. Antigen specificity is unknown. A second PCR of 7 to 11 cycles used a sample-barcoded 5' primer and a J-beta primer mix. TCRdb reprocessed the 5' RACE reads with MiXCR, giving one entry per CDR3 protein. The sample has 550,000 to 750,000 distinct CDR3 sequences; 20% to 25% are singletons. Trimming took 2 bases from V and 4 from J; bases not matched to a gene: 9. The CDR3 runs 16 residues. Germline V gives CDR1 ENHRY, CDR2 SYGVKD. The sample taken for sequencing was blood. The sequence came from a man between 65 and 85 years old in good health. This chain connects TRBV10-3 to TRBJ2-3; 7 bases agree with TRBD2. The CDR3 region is CAISEQGGGSADTQYF. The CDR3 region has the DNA TGTGCCATCAGTGAGCAAGGTGGCGGGAGTGCAGATACGCAGTATTTT.